Shown below are 7 T cell receptor beta chains from a single sample sequenced in a study of T cells in Graves' hyperthyroidism and ophthalmopathy (dated by TCRdb to between 2019 and 2020). The library came from multiplex PCR. Instrument on record: Illumina HiSeq 2000. The TCR beta CDR3 regions were amplified from the RNA transcripts. A first-round RT-PCR of the TCR CDR3 used the HTBI primer set with the Qiagen OneStep RT-PCR kit. The public reads were run again by TCRdb, first through fastp at Q25 and then through MiXCR, and only productive beta chains were kept. For every CDR3 protein sequence, its rows merge into one entry that carries the most common genes and DNA. In all, the sample holds over 400,000 distinct CDR3 sequences, and roughly 14% of those were seen once. Roughly 13% of the sample is held by the ten biggest clonotypes. Sequencing was done on a sample of blood. The source of these receptors is a man aged 18 to 35 with Graves' ophthalmopathy.

This clonotype was recorded at least ten times. This chain connects TRBV5-8 to TRBJ1-1; 7 positions match TRBD1. The CDR3 runs 14 residues. Germline values: CDR1 SGHTS, CDR2 YDEGEE. The trim removed 0 bases at V and 4 bases at J, leaving 3 bases unmatched. The CDR3 nucleotides are TGTGCCAGCAGCTTGGCCAGGGGGGGCACTGAAGCTTTCTTT. It is translated as CASSLARGGTEAFF.

This chain joins TRBV19 and TRBJ1-6; TRBD1 matches 8 bases. Trimming cost V 7 bases and J 7 bases; bases outside gene matches: 9. The germline V gene has CDR1 LNHDA and CDR2 SQIVND (reference sequence). The CDR3 extends over 15 amino acids. The CDR3 here is CASTTGGNNNSPLHF. CDR3 coding DNA: TGTGCCAGTACCACAGGGGGTAACAACAATTCACCCCTCCACTTT.

The J gene is TRBJ1-4, the V gene TRBV10-1; no reliable D call. Looked up from germline, CDR1 is WNHNN and CDR2 is SYGVQD (reference sequence). The CDR3 runs to 13 residues. V gave up 7 bases and J gave up 7 bases, with 13 bases separating them. This chain's CDR3 is CASNRGLGEKLFF. CDR3 DNA: TGCGCCAGCAATCGAGGGCTCGGTGAAAAACTGTTTTTT.

This clonotype was detected many times. This chain connects TRBV12-3 or TRBV12-4 to TRBJ1-2, with a possible D match to TRBD1 (6 bases). The CDR3 is made up of 14 amino acids. The V and J ends lost 2 bases and 7 bases respectively, with 14 bases between them. DNA of the CDR3: TGTGCCAGCAGTTTACACAGGGATCGGCGTGGCTACACCTTC. Translation: CASSLHRDRRGYTF.

This clonotype was seen repeatedly, ten times or more. CDR3 residues: CASSYSGLAGGEQFF. The CDR3 DNA follows: TGTGCCAGCAGTTACTCGGGACTAGCGGGAGGAGAGCAGTTCTTC. V gene TRBV6-5 combines with J gene TRBJ2-1; 15 nucleotides align to TRBD2. The CDR3 covers 15 residues. Germline assignment: CDR1 MNHEY and CDR2 SVGAGI. The junction had 1 base not matched to a gene; V was cut back by 0 bases and J by 10 bases.

This clonotype was detected many times. The chain carries TRBV5-5 and TRBJ1-1, with 7 positions matching TRBD1. V lost 4 bases, J lost 11 bases, and 17 bases stayed unmatched. The CDR3 loop spans 15 amino acids. Germline assignment: CDR1 SGHKS and CDR2 YYEKEE (reference sequence). CDR3 region: CASSPRTTQEQGAFF. The CDR3, as DNA: TGTGCCAGCAGCCCGAGGACCACCCAGGAACAGGGGGCTTTCTTT.

This clonotype occurred a few times. The chain links TRBV15 to TRBJ2-3; 10 nucleotides agree with TRBD2. After removal of 3 bases from V and 2 bases from J, the junction contained 11 bases not matched to a gene. CDR1 LNHNV and CDR2 YYDKDF come from the germline V gene (reference sequence). This CDR3 contains 18 residues. The CDR3 is CATSSLGDSGRNTDTQYF. In DNA form, the CDR3 reads TGTGCCACCAGCAGCTTAGGTGATAGCGGGAGGAACACAGATACGCAGTATTTT.